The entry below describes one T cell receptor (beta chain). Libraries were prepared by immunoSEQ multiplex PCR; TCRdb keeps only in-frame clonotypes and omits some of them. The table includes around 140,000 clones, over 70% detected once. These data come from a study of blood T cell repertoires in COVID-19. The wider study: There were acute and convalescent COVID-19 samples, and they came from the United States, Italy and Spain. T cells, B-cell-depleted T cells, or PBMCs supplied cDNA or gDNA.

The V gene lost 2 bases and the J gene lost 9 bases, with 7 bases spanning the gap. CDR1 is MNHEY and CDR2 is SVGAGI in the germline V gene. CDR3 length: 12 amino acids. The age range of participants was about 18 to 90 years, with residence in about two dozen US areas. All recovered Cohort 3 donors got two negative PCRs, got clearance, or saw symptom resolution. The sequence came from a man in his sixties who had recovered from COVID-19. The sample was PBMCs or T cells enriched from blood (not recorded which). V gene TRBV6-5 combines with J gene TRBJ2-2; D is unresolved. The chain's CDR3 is CASSYIGRELFF. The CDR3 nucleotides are TGTGCCAGCAGTTACATTGGCCGGGAGCTGTTTTTT.